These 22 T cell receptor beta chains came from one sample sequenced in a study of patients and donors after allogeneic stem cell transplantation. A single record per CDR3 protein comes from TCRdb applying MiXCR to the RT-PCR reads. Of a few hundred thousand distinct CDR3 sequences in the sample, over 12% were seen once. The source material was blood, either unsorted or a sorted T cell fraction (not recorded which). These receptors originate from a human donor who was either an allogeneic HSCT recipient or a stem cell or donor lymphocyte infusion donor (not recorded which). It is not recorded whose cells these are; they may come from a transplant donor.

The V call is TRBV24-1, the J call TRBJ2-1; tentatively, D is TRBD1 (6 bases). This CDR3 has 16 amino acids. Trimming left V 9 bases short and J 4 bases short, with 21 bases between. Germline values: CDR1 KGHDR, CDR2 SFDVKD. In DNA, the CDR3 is TGTGCCACCCTATCGCGCGGACAGCAACCTTACAATGAGCAGTTCTTC. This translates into CATLSRGQQPYNEQFF.

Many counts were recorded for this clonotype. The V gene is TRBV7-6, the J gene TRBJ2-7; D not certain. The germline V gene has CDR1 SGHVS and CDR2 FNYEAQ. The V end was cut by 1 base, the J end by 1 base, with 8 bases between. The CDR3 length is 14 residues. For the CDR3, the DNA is TGTGCCAGCAGCTTAGGACTGGGTTCCTACGAGCAGTACTTC. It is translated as CASSLGLGSYEQYF.

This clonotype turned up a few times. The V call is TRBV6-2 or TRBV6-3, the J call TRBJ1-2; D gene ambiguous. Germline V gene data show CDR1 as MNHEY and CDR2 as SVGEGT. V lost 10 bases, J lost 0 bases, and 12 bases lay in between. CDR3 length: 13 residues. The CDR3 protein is CATQRDPNYGYTF. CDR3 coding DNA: TGTGCCACCCAGCGGGATCCTAACTATGGCTACACCTTC.

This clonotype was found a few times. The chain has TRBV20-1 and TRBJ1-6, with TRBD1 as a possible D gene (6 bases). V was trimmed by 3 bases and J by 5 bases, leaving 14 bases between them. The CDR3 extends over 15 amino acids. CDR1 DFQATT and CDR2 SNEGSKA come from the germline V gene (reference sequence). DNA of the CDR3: TGCAGTGCTAGGAAGCCAGGGGCCGATAATTCACCCCTCCACTTT. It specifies CSARKPGADNSPLHF.

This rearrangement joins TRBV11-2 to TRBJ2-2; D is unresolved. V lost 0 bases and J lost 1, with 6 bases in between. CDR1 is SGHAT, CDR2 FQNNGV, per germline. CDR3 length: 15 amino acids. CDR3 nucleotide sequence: TGTGCCAGCAGCTTAGAGTGGGTGAACACCGGGGAGCTGTTTTTT. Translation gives CASSLEWVNTGELFF.

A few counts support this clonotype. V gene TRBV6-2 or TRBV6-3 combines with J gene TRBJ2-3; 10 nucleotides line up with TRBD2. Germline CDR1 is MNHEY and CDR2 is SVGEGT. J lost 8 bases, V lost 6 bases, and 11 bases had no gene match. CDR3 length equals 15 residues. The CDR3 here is CASSRPGLALGTQYF. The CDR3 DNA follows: TGTGCCAGCAGCCGACCGGGACTAGCGCTCGGTACGCAGTATTTT.

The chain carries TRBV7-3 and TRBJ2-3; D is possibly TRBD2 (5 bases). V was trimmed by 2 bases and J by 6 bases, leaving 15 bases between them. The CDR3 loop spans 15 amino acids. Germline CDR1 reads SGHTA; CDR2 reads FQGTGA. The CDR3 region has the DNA TGTGCCAGCAGCTTACGGGCAGGCTGGGAGGATACGCAGTATTTT. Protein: CASSLRAGWEDTQYF.

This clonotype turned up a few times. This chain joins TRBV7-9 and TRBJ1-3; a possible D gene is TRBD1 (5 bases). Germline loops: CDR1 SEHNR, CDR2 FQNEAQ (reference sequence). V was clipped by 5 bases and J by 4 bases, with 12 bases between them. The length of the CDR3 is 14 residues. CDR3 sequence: CASSAGTTGNTIYF. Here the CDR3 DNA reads TGTGCCAGCAGCGCCGGGACTACCGGAAACACCATATATTTT.

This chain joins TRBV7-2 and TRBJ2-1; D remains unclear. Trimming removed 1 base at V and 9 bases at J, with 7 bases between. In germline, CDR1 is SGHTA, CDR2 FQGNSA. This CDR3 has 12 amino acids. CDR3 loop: CASSLGPSEQFF. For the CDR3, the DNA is TGTGCCAGCAGCTTAGGTCCAAGTGAGCAGTTCTTC.

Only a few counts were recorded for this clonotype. For the CDR3, the DNA is TGTGCCAGCAGTTTATCGACGGCGGGAACGATGCGGTCTTTTTCACCCCTCCACTTT. Protein product: CASSLSTAGTMRSFSPLHF. The genes are TRBV27 and TRBJ1-6, with no clear D. The CDR3 is made up of 19 amino acids. Trimming removed 0 bases from V and 9 bases from J, with 24 bases in between. Germline assignment: CDR1 MNHEY and CDR2 SMNVEV (reference sequence).

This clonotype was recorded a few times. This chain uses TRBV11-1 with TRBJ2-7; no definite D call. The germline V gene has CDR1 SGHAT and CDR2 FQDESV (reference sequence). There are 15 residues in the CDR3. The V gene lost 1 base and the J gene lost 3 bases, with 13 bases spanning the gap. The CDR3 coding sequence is TGTGCCAGCAGCTTAGTGGGCGGCTACAGCTACGAGCAGTACTTC. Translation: CASSLVGGYSYEQYF. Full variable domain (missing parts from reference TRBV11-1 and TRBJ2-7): EAEVAQSPRYKITEKSQAVAFWCDPISGHATLYWYRQILGQGPELLVQFQDESVVDDSQLPKDRFSAERLKGVDSTLKIQPAELGDSAMYLCASSLVGGYSYEQYFGPGTRLTVT.

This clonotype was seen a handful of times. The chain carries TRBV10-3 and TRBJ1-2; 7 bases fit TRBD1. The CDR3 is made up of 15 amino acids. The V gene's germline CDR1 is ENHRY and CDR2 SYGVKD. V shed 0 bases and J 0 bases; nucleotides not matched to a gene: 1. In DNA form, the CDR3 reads TGTGCCATCAGTGAGTCGACAGGGTCTAACTATGGCTACACCTTC. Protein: CAISESTGSNYGYTF.

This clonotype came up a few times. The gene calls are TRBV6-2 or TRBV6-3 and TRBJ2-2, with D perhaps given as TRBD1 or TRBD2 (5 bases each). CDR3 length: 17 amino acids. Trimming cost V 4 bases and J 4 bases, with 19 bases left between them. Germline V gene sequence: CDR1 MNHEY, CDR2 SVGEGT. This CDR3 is CASSFPGRRERTGELFF. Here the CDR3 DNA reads TGTGCCAGCAGTTTTCCGGGACGGCGTGAACGCACCGGGGAGCTGTTTTTT.

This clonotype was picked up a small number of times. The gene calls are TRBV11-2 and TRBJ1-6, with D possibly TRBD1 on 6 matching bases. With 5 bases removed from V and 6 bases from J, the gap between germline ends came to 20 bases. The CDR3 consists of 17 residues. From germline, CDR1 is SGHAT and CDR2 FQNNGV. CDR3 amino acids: CASSVSFQGSSNSPLHF. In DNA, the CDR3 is TGTGCCAGCAGCGTCTCCTTTCAGGGGTCTAGTAATTCACCCCTCCACTTT. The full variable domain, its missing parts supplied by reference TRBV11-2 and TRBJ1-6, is EAGVAQSPRYKIIEKRQSVAFWCNPISGHATLYWYQQILGQGPKLLIQFQNNGVVDDSQLPKDRFSAERLKGVDSTLKIQPAKLEDSAVYLCASSVSFQGSSNSPLHFGNGTRLTVT.

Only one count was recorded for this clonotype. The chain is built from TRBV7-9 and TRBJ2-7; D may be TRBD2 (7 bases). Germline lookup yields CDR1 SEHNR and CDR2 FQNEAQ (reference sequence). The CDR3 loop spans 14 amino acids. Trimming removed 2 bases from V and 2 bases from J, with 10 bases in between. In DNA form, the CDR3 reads TGTGCCAGCAGCTTAAACGGGGGGCCCTACGAGCAGTACTTC. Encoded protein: CASSLNGGPYEQYF.

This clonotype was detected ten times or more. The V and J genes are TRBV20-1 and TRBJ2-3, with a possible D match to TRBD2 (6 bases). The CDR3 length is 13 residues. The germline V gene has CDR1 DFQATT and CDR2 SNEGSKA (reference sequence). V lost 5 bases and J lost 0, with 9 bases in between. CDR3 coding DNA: TGCAGTGCTTTTAGCGGCAGCACAGATACGCAGTATTTT. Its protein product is CSAFSGSTDTQYF.

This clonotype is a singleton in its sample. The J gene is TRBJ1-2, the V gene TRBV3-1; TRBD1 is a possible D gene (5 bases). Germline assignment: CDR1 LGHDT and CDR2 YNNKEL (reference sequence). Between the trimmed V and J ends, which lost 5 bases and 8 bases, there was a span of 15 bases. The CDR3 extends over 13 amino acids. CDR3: CASSSRDGRGYTF. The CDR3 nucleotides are TGTGCCAGCAGCTCCCGGGACGGTAGGGGCTACACCTTC.

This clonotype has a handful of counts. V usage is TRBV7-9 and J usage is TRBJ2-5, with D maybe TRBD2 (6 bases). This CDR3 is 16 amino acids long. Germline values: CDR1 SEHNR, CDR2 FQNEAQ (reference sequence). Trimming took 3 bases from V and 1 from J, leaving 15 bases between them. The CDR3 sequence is CASSFRVGSPQETQYF. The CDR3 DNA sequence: TGTGCCAGCAGCTTTCGCGTCGGGAGCCCCCAAGAGACCCAGTACTTC.

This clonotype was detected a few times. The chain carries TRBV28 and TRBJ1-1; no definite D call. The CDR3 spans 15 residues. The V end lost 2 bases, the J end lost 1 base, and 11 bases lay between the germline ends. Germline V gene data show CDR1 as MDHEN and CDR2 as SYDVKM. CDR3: CASSLQRGWNTEAFF. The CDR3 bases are TGTGCCAGCAGTTTACAAAGAGGCTGGAACACTGAAGCTTTCTTT.

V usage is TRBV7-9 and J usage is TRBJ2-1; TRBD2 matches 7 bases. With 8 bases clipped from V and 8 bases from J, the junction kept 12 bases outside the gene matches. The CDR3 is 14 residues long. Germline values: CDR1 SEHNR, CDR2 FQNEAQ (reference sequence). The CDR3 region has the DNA TGTGCCAGCGAAGGACTAGGAGTCTCCGATGAGCAGTTCTTC. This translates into CASEGLGVSDEQFF.

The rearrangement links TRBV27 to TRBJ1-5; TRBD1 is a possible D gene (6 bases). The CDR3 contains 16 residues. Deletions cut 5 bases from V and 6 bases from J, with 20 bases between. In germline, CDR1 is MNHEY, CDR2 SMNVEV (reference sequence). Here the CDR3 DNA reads TGTGCCAGCAGTCCTCGTAGCAGGGGAGCGAGTCAGCCCCAGCATTTT. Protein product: CASSPRSRGASQPQHF.

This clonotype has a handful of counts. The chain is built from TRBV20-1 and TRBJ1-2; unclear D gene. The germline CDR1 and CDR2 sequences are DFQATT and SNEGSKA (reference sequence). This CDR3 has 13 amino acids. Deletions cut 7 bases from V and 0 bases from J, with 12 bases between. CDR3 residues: CSGREETNYGYTF. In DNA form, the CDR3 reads TGCAGTGGGAGGGAAGAAACTAACTATGGCTACACCTTC.